This T cell receptor (beta chain) originates from a study of T cell responses to AZD1222 COVID-19 vaccine. Notes on the study in general: Reportedly, close to half of spike-specific TCRs are directed against unmutated variant regions. Females made up more of the donors, who were largely white British, and clonal diversity may have come out too low. Dominant at 160-218 and 743-854, vaccine-associated CD4 TCRs also spanned spike.

With regard to this clone: Antigen specificity is unknown.

The CDR3 sequence is 16 residues long. V was clipped by 9 bases and J by 7 bases, with 27 bases between them. Germline V gene lookup returns CDR1 MDHEN and CDR2 SYDVKM. The assay was immunoSEQ multiplex PCR, and TCRdb's table has in-frame clones only and misses some. Seen here are about 120,000 clones, roughly nine tenths observed once, and the top ten hold approximately 2.6%. The source is an adult who received the AZD1222 COVID-19 vaccine. This sample comprised peripheral blood, obtained 28 days after the second AZD1222 dose. The genes are TRBV28 and TRBJ1-2, with D perhaps TRBD1 (6 bases). CDR3 coding DNA: TGTGCCAGTCACCACGGGGGGCTTGGAAGGTTGGGTGGCTACACCTTC. Protein product: CASHHGGLGRLGGYTF.